Following are 28 T cell receptor beta chains from one sample sequenced in a study of cytomegalovirus exposure and HLA in healthy donors. Both 60 Vbeta primers and 13 Jbeta primers went into the PCR. Assay: immunoSEQ multiplex PCR; the TCRdb copy retains only in-frame clones and omits some. Of around 100,000 clones listed, around 82% are singletons. The sample was PBMCs. The receptors shown here come from a woman in her forties or fifties in good health and CMV-seropositive.

The V and J genes are TRBV4-2 and TRBJ2-7; 9 nucleotides agree with TRBD1. The CDR3 extends over 16 amino acids. Trimming cost V 1 base and J 3 bases; bases outside gene matches: 7. Germline-derived CDR1 and CDR2 are LGHNA and YNFKEQ. The CDR3 nucleotides are TGTGCCAGCAGCCAAGGGACGACAGGGGGGGGCTACGAGCAGTACTTC. This encodes CASSQGTTGGGYEQYF.

CDR3 DNA sequence: TGCAGCGTTGAATGGACAGAAGGCTCTGGGGCCAACGTCCTGACTTTC. Its protein product is CSVEWTEGSGANVLTF. The chain combines TRBV29-1 with TRBJ2-6, with D tentatively TRBD1 (6 bases). The length of the CDR3 is 16 residues. V lost 2 bases and J 0 bases, leaving 11 bases between the germline ends. The germline V gene encodes CDR1 SQVTM and CDR2 ANQGSEA.

The V and J genes are TRBV5-1 and TRBJ2-5; TRBD1 matches 7 bases. J was trimmed by 4 bases and V by 2 bases; bases with no gene match: 5. Per the germline V gene, CDR1 is SGHRS and CDR2 is YFSETQ. The CDR3 is 14 residues long. CDR3 sequence reads: CASSLTTGRETQYF. The CDR3, as DNA: TGCGCCAGCAGCTTAACGACAGGGCGAGAGACCCAGTACTTC.

This clone has only a few counts. The chain links TRBV5-1 to TRBJ2-1, with D possibly matching TRBD2 (6 bases). The germline gives CDR1 SGHRS, CDR2 YFSETQ. The V end was cut by 8 bases, the J end by 1 base, with 16 bases between. The CDR3 has 15 amino acids. CDR3 protein: CARPLEGRSYNEQFF. The CDR3 nucleotides are TGCGCCAGGCCCCTAGAGGGGAGGTCCTACAATGAGCAGTTCTTC.

The genes are TRBV7-9 and TRBJ2-7; TRBD1 aligns across 11 bases. CDR3 length: 16 amino acids. Trimming took 4 bases from V and 4 from J; bases not matched to a gene: 9. Germline loops: CDR1 SEHNR, CDR2 FQNEAQ (reference sequence). The chain's CDR3 is CASSSLRDRGNYEQYF. For the CDR3, the DNA is TGTGCCAGCAGCTCCCTCCGGGACAGGGGGAATTACGAGCAGTACTTC. Using reference TRBV7-9 and TRBJ2-7 for the parts outside the CDR3, the full variable domain is DTGVSQNPRHKITKRGQNVTFRCDPISEHNRLYWYRQTLGQGPEFLTYFQNEAQLEKSRLLSDRFSAERPKGSFSTLEIQRTEQGDSAMYLCASSSLRDRGNYEQYFGPGTRLTVT.

The chain recombines TRBV7-9 with TRBJ1-1, with 10 nucleotides matching TRBD1. The CDR3 runs 16 residues. Germline V gene lookup returns CDR1 SEHNR and CDR2 FQNEAQ (reference sequence). V shed 7 bases and J 4 bases; nucleotides not matched to a gene: 12. The CDR3 protein is CASIRPDGQGGTEAFF. CDR3 nucleotides: TGTGCCAGCATCCGACCCGATGGACAGGGGGGCACTGAAGCTTTCTTT.

The rearrangement links TRBV5-6 to TRBJ1-1; D ambiguous. CDR1 and CDR2 (germline): SGHDT, YYEEEE. The CDR3 spans 12 residues. With 0 bases removed from V and 8 bases from J, the gap between germline ends came to 8 bases. The DNA of the CDR3 is TGTGCCAGCAGCTTGGAACGGTCCGAAGCTTTCTTT. This sequence encodes CASSLERSEAFF.

J is TRBJ1-2 and V is TRBV6-1; 7 bases fit TRBD1. Germline assignment: CDR1 MNHNS and CDR2 SASEGT. Germline trimming cut 6 bases from V and 6 bases from J; bases unmatched to any gene: 7. The CDR3 contains 13 residues. In DNA, the CDR3 is TGTGCCAGCAGAGACCACAGGGGCAATGGCTACACCTTC. Residues: CASRDHRGNGYTF.

This chain links TRBV6-5 with TRBJ2-2, with D tentatively TRBD1 (5 bases). CDR3 size: 15 residues. V was pared by 3 bases and J by 5 bases, with 13 bases between. Germline CDR1 is MNHEY and CDR2 is SVGAGI. CDR3 amino acids: CASSYRGFGTGELFF. The CDR3 DNA follows: TGTGCCAGCAGTTATAGGGGCTTTGGGACCGGGGAGCTGTTTTTT.

This chain uses TRBV7-9 with TRBJ2-3; D perhaps matches TRBD2 (6 bases). The CDR3 runs 14 residues. The V gene's germline CDR1 is SEHNR and CDR2 FQNEAQ (reference sequence). V lost 3 bases, J lost 2 bases, and 9 bases lay in between. Here the CDR3 reads CASSLGGNTDTQYF. CDR3 in DNA: TGTGCCAGCAGCTTGGGGGGAAACACAGATACGCAGTATTTT.

The chain carries TRBV30 and TRBJ2-3, with 9 nucleotides matching TRBD2. The J segment lost 5 bases and the V segment lost 4 bases, leaving 10 bases of the junction unmatched. The germline CDR1 and CDR2 sequences are GTSNPN and SVGIG (reference sequence). The CDR3 has 15 residues. DNA for the CDR3: TGTGCCTGGATTCCCCTTAGCGGGGGTGGAGATACGCAGTATTTT. Protein product: CAWIPLSGGGDTQYF.

CDR3 sequence (DNA): TGCGCCAGCAGCCGGGACAGGGGTCAGCCCCAGCATTTT. Translated, it gives CASSRDRGQPQHF. This chain links TRBV10-2 with TRBJ1-5, with TRBD1 matching over 10 bases. Germline V CDR1 and CDR2: WSHSY, SAAADI. The CDR3 has 13 residues. J gave up 6 bases and V 6 bases, and 2 bases lay outside the gene matches.

The rearrangement uses TRBV5-6 and TRBJ2-7, with D perhaps TRBD1 (5 bases). Germline CDR1 is SGHDT and CDR2 is YYEEEE. CDR3 size: 13 residues. V was trimmed by 5 bases and J by 3 bases, leaving 12 bases between them. In DNA form, the CDR3 reads TGTGCCAGCAGAGGATACGACAGCTACGAGCAGTACTTC. Residues: CASRGYDSYEQYF.

This clone showed up just a few times. The V gene is TRBV6-5, the J gene TRBJ2-3; 8 nucleotides match TRBD2. Germline values: CDR1 MNHEY, CDR2 SVGAGI. The trim removed 0 bases at V and 5 bases at J, leaving 7 bases unmatched. The CDR3 runs to 16 residues. CDR3 residues: CASSYSTAAGEDTQYF. As DNA, the CDR3 is TGTGCCAGCAGTTACTCGACGGCAGCGGGAGAAGATACGCAGTATTTT.

The V and J genes are TRBV29-1 and TRBJ2-3; 8 bases fit TRBD2. With 5 bases clipped from V and 3 bases from J, the junction kept 4 bases outside the gene matches. CDR3 length: 13 amino acids. Germline V gives CDR1 SQVTM, CDR2 ANQGSEA. CDR3 residues: CSVSGGATDTQYF. The CDR3 DNA reads TGCAGCGTTTCCGGGGGGGCTACAGATACGCAGTATTTT.

The chain employs TRBV6-5 and TRBJ1-1, with TRBD1 matching 7 bases. Germline trimming cut 6 bases from V and 6 bases from J; bases unmatched to any gene: 13. The germline V gene encodes CDR1 MNHEY and CDR2 SVGAGI. The CDR3 has 15 residues. The CDR3 DNA follows: TGTGCCAGCAGCCCCTTCGAACAGGGGAATGCTGAAGCTTTCTTT. This translates into CASSPFEQGNAEAFF.

The chain joins TRBV5-5 to TRBJ1-2, with D possibly TRBD1 on 6 matching bases. This CDR3 is 14 amino acids long. Trimming took 0 bases from V and 7 from J, leaving 13 bases between them. Germline V gene data show CDR1 as SGHKS and CDR2 as YYEKEE (reference sequence). The CDR3 sequence is CASSLEVTGSGYTF. The CDR3 DNA sequence: TGTGCCAGCAGCTTGGAAGTAACAGGGAGTGGCTACACCTTC.

The J gene is TRBJ2-7, the V gene TRBV9; D is perhaps TRBD1 (6 bases). CDR1 and CDR2 (germline): SGDLS, YYNGEE. The CDR3 spans 16 residues. Trimming stripped 0 bases from V and 0 bases from J, with 13 bases between. This chain's CDR3 is CASSVDRDTASYEQYF. CDR3 DNA sequence: TGTGCCAGCAGCGTAGATCGGGACACCGCCTCCTACGAGCAGTACTTC.

V gene TRBV5-1 combines with J gene TRBJ2-1; 10 bases match TRBD2. Trimming at V came to 3 bases and at J to 4 bases, leaving 4 bases not matched to a gene. The germline CDR1 and CDR2 sequences are SGHRS and YFSETQ. This CDR3 has 15 amino acids. The CDR3 DNA follows: TGCGCCAGCAGCTCAGGGACTAGCGAGTACAATGAGCAGTTCTTC. Translating gives CASSSGTSEYNEQFF.

The chain links TRBV5-4 to TRBJ1-2; D gene uncertain. This CDR3 has 16 amino acids. Trimming took 3 bases from V and 0 from J, leaving 15 bases between them. From germline, CDR1 is SGHNT and CDR2 YYREEE (reference sequence). CDR3 nucleotides: TGTGCCAGCAGCTCCGTCCTGTCCGTCGCTAACTATGGCTACACCTTC. It yields the protein CASSSVLSVANYGYTF.

The rearrangement joins TRBV5-1 to TRBJ2-1; 8 bases line up with TRBD2. This CDR3 region has 15 residues. The ends lost 1 base at V and 6 bases at J; junction bases unmatched: 6. Germline V gene lookup returns CDR1 SGHRS and CDR2 YFSETQ. The CDR3: CASSLQGLGPNEQFF. In nucleotides, the CDR3 is TGCGCCAGCAGCTTGCAGGGACTAGGACCCAATGAGCAGTTCTTC.

Points on this clone: Other DNA sequences from this sample encode an identical CDR3 as well. This sequence joins TRBV5-1 and TRBJ1-1; possibly TRBD1 for D (5 bases). CDR3 length: 11 amino acids. The germline V gene encodes CDR1 SGHRS and CDR2 YFSETQ. V lost 2 bases to trimming and J lost 7 bases, with 6 bases between them. CDR3 in DNA: TGCGCCAGCAGCTTAGGACATGAAGCTTTCTTT. It translates to CASSLGHEAFF.

A note on this clone: At one of its ends the junction is not consistent with the germline gene, which may arise from a read error. V is TRBV7-7 and J is TRBJ1-2; D possibly corresponds to TRBD1 (5 bases). The V gene's germline CDR1 is SSHAT and CDR2 FNYEAQ (reference sequence). CDR3 length equals 13 residues. The CDR3 reads CASSLDSHYGYTF. As DNA, the CDR3 is TGTGCTAGCAGCTTAGACAGTCACTATGGCTACACCTTC.

The chain links TRBV7-8 to TRBJ1-5; D is unresolved. V lost 2 bases and J 7 bases, leaving 12 bases between the germline ends. There are 14 residues in the CDR3. CDR1 and CDR2 from the germline V gene are SGHVS and FQNEAQ. DNA of the CDR3: TGTGCCAGCAGCTTAAGCTGGCCCGGGCAGCCCCAGCATTTT. This gives the protein CASSLSWPGQPQHF.

The V gene is TRBV6-5, the J gene TRBJ1-2; no clear D. V lost 4 bases and J lost 2, with 8 bases in between. Germline V lookup: CDR1 MNHEY, CDR2 SVGAGI. The CDR3 has 13 amino acids. CDR3 sequence reads: CASSSFINYGYTF. The CDR3 DNA reads TGTGCCAGCAGTTCTTTTATCAACTATGGCTACACCTTC.

J is TRBJ2-1 and V is TRBV5-8; 11 bases match TRBD2. Germline V lookup: CDR1 SGHTS, CDR2 YDEGEE. Trimming removed 5 bases from V and 4 bases from J; junction bases left unmatched: 8. CDR3 length: 16 amino acids. CDR3 DNA sequence: TGTGCCAGCAGTGCACCGGGACTAGCGGTATACAATGAGCAGTTCTTC. Translated: CASSAPGLAVYNEQFF. The full variable domain, completed using reference TRBV5-8 and TRBJ2-1, is EAGVTQSPTHLIKTRGQQATLRCSPISGHTSVYWYQQALGLGLQFLLWYDEGEERNRGNFPPRFSGRQFPNYSSELNVNALELEDSALYLCASSAPGLAVYNEQFFGPGTRLTVL.

CDR3 protein: CASSGVRGAGQPQHF. The CDR3 region has the DNA TGTGCCAGCAGTGGGGTTCGGGGGGCCGGACAGCCCCAGCATTTT. The V call is TRBV6-1, the J call TRBJ1-5, with TRBD1 as a possible D gene (6 bases). This CDR3 is 15 amino acids long. CDR1 and CDR2 (germline): MNHNS, SASEGT. V was cut by 4 bases and J by 7 bases, with 17 bases left in between.

The chain recombines TRBV6-5 with TRBJ2-3; 11 bases align to TRBD1. The CDR3 is 15 residues long. V shed 6 bases and J 5 bases; nucleotides not matched to a gene: 7. Germline V CDR1 and CDR2: MNHEY, SVGAGI. For the CDR3, the DNA is TGTGCCAGCAGACGGACAGGGGGCGAGGTAGATACGCAGTATTTT. The encoded protein is CASRRTGGEVDTQYF.